This T cell receptor beta chain comes out of a study of T-cell reconstitution after alpha-beta-depleted transplantation in children. Study observations and caveats: Newly made T cells mostly supplied T-cell counts and diversity one year after transplant. Expanded clones from the graft, numbering several hundred, reportedly supplied alpha-beta T cells about two months after transplant.

A library of TCRbeta sequences, prepared with unique molecular identifiers, was generated. TCRdb re-called the PCR reads through MiXCR, storing one row per CDR3 protein. This table has hundreds of thousands of distinct CDR3 sequences, less than 20% appearing once. This clonotype has just a few counts. The antigen remains undetermined. Sequence at one end of the junction differs from germline and may be a read error. CDR1 and CDR2 (germline): SGDLS, YYNGEE. CDR3 size: 14 residues. The gene calls are TRBV9 and TRBJ2-7; 7 nucleotides agree with TRBD1. The sample consisted of PBMCs, mostly from graft donor cells, taken 360 days after TCRalphabeta/CD19-depleted stem cell transplant. The TCR originated in a male patient between 10 and 17 years old who had a stem cell transplant for acute lymphoblastic leukemia, so the T cells may come from the graft donor. CDR3 loop: CASSTSPGQSDPHF. DNA for the CDR3: TGTGCCAGCAGCACCTCCCCGGGACAGAGTGACCCCCACTTC. The complete variable domain, with remaining parts taken from reference TRBV9 and TRBJ2-7, reads DSGVTQTPKHLITATGQRVTLRCSPRSGDLSVYWYQQSLDQGLQFLIQYYNGEERAKGNILERFSAQQFPDLHSELNLSSLELGDSALYFCASSTSPGQSDPHFGPGTRLTVT.